This TCR beta chain is from a study of cytomegalovirus exposure and HLA in healthy donors. Across the whole study: Genotyping showed 75% to 90% of a few hundred donors falling in the Caucasian-associated ancestry cluster.

On this clone itself: Its antigen is as yet unknown.

Study-wide findings and caveats: Fewer N-insertions than the roughly 600-donor mean were reportedly shown by an Asian-associated ancestry cluster in a later analysis.

V lost 5 bases and J lost 2, with 17 bases in between. Germline V lookup: CDR1 SGHTA, CDR2 FQGTGA. The CDR3 is 16 amino acids. This PCR relied on a set of 60 Vbeta primers and 13 Jbeta primers. How the authors handled the data: Among the unique TCR beta chains that a later analysis counted, about 81 million in all, 10 million to 14 million were shared. Data came from immunoSEQ multiplex PCR; TCRdb stores just in-frame clones and leaves some out. V and J calls plus clone size are reproduced from that table; the DNA served to infer D and trimming. The repertoire consists of 140,000 to 150,000 clones, with roughly 80% occurring once and the leading ten covering almost 2.5%.

The source is a boy aged 2 to 10 in good health and CMV-seronegative. The sequenced material came from PBMCs. The chain combines TRBV7-3 with TRBJ2-3; tentatively, D is TRBD1 (6 bases). Here the CDR3 reads CASSPLGAGITDTQYF. CDR3 DNA sequence: TGTGCCAGCAGCCCGTTGGGGGCTGGGATCACAGATACGCAGTATTTT.